The next 21 T cell receptor beta chains were all read from a single sample in a study of cytomegalovirus exposure and HLA in healthy donors (dated by TCRdb to the late 2010s). The method behind the library was the immunoSEQ multiplex PCR assay. For the multiplex PCR, a mixture combining 60 forward primers for TCR Vbeta segments and 13 reverse primers for TCR Jbeta segments was used. As stored in TCRdb, this immuneACCESS dataset retains in-frame rearrangements with V and J assigned. A fraction of the clones does not appear; measured against another copy, unresolved V genes explain less than half of the discrepancy, and the remainder lacks a known reason. This sample comprises approximately 150,000 clones, 75% to 85% of them detected only once. The ten largest clones represent 5% to 6.5% of the sample. Sequenced: PBMCs. Every receptor here comes from a man aged 45-65 years in good health and CMV-seropositive.

The genes are TRBV7-6 and TRBJ2-3, with D perhaps matching TRBD2 (6 bases). The V gene lost 5 bases and the J gene lost 1 base, with 13 bases spanning the gap. Germline assignment: CDR1 SGHVS and CDR2 FNYEAQ. CDR3 length: 15 amino acids. The CDR3 DNA reads as TGTGCCAGCAGCACCCCCGGCGGGGGCACAGATACGCAGTATTTT. This encodes CASSTPGGGTDTQYF.

The chain is built from TRBV4-2 and TRBJ2-7; D might be TRBD2 (6 bases). V lost 0 bases and J lost 1, with 10 bases in between. The CDR3 is made up of 15 amino acids. Per germline, CDR1 LGHNA and CDR2 YNFKEQ. The chain's CDR3 is CASSQEPGTSYEQYF. CDR3 DNA sequence: TGTGCCAGCAGCCAAGAGCCCGGGACTTCCTACGAGCAGTACTTC.

The table lists this clone with a few counts. The chain links TRBV5-1 to TRBJ2-1, with TRBD2 matching over 9 bases. Unmatched junction bases numbered 4, after V lost 5 bases and J lost 4 bases. In germline, CDR1 is SGHRS, CDR2 YFSETQ. This CDR3 spans 14 amino acids. The CDR3 reads CASRAAGGYNEQFF. Written as DNA, the CDR3 is TGCGCCAGCAGGGCGGCGGGAGGGTACAATGAGCAGTTCTTC.

The V gene is TRBV7-6, the J gene TRBJ1-1; D gene uncertain. Trimming pared 5 bases from V and 1 base from J, leaving 8 bases between. Looked up from germline, CDR1 is SGHVS and CDR2 is FNYEAQ. The CDR3 covers 13 residues. CDR3 nucleotides: TGTGCCAGCAGCGAGCACCCGAACACTGAAGCTTTCTTT. Residues: CASSEHPNTEAFF.

The V call is TRBV27, the J call TRBJ1-1; D unclear. Trimming removed 2 bases from V and 1 base from J, with 11 bases in between. Germline V lookup: CDR1 MNHEY, CDR2 SMNVEV (reference sequence). The CDR3 has 15 amino acids. The DNA for the CDR3 is TGTGCCAGCAGTTTACACCCGGGAGGGAACACTGAAGCTTTCTTT. Translating it yields CASSLHPGGNTEAFF.

The genes are TRBV27 and TRBJ2-7; D is uncertain. V gave up 5 bases and J gave up 3 bases, with 17 bases separating them. This CDR3 has 15 amino acids. CDR1 and CDR2 (germline): MNHEY, SMNVEV (reference sequence). The CDR3: CASSEYYPTYYEQYF. CDR3 nucleotides: TGTGCCAGCAGTGAATACTACCCTACGTACTACGAGCAGTACTTC.

The J gene is TRBJ1-4, the V gene TRBV6-5; D not certain. Germline V gene sequence: CDR1 MNHEY, CDR2 SVGAGI. Trimming pared 6 bases from V and 7 bases from J, leaving 15 bases between. The CDR3 totals 14 residues. DNA of the CDR3: TGTGCCAGCAGACGAGGCTCTCTTGGTGAAAAACTGTTTTTT. It yields the protein CASRRGSLGEKLFF.

The J gene is TRBJ2-7, the V gene TRBV10-3, with TRBD2 as a possible D gene (7 bases). CDR3 size: 15 residues. CDR1 and CDR2 from the germline V gene are ENHRY and SYGVKD. Trimming shortened V by 7 bases and J by 1 base, and 17 bases separated the two germline ends. CDR3 DNA sequence: TGTGCCATCAAGGGGGGGGTTGGGGCATCCTACGAGCAGTACTTC. Translated, it gives CAIKGGVGASYEQYF.

This clone was observed once. CDR3 loop: CASRLGTVNYGYTF. The CDR3, as DNA: TGTGCCAGCAGGCTGGGGACAGTTAATTATGGCTACACCTTC. The rearrangement joins TRBV27 to TRBJ1-2; 7 bases are a match to TRBD1. Germline V gives CDR1 MNHEY, CDR2 SMNVEV (reference sequence). With V trimmed by 6 bases and J by 5 bases, 9 bases remained unmatched. The CDR3 extends over 14 amino acids.

This chain joins TRBV6-5 and TRBJ1-2; 8 bases agree with TRBD1. Germline CDR1 and CDR2: MNHEY and SVGAGI. V trimming: 4 bases; J trimming: 7 bases; junction bases outside the gene matches: 5. The CDR3 consists of 13 residues. CDR3 residues: CASSWTGRGGYTF. The CDR3 DNA sequence: TGTGCCAGCAGTTGGACAGGGCGGGGTGGCTACACCTTC.

This clone is a singleton in its sample. The chain couples TRBV10-3 to TRBJ1-6, with 7 bases aligning to TRBD1. V lost 5 bases to trimming and J lost 7 bases; unmatched junction nucleotides: 5. CDR3 size: 14 residues. Germline CDR1 is ENHRY and CDR2 is SYGVKD. This CDR3 is CAISLDRTNSPLHF. The DNA for the CDR3 is TGTGCCATCAGTTTGGACAGGACGAATTCACCCCTCCACTTT.

The chain links TRBV7-9 to TRBJ2-1; TRBD2 aligns across 10 bases. Per germline, CDR1 SEHNR and CDR2 FQNEAQ (reference sequence). The CDR3 has 17 amino acids. The V and J ends lost 5 bases and 7 bases, in that order; junction bases with no gene match: 14. The CDR3 loop is CASSLPGLAGVGNEQFF. CDR3 DNA: TGTGCCAGCAGCCTTCCCGGGCTAGCGGGAGTAGGGAATGAGCAGTTCTTC.

The chain has TRBV7-2 and TRBJ2-5; the match to TRBD2 covers 10 bases. The junction had 2 bases not matched to a gene; V was cut back by 3 bases and J by 4 bases. The CDR3 is 14 residues long. Germline V CDR1 and CDR2: SGHTA, FQGNSA. The CDR3 bases are TGTGCCAGCAGCTTGGCTAGCGGGAGAGAGACCCAGTACTTC. This codes for CASSLASGRETQYF.

This clone occurred once. The J gene is TRBJ2-7, the V gene TRBV11-2; 10 bases are shared with TRBD2. Trimming took 6 bases from V and 4 from J; bases not matched to a gene: 12. The CDR3 consists of 16 residues. Germline values: CDR1 SGHAT, CDR2 FQNNGV. The CDR3 region is CASRGEREGRQYEQYF. In DNA, the CDR3 is TGTGCCAGCAGGGGTGAGCGGGAGGGCCGTCAGTACGAGCAGTACTTC.

This clone was counted a few times. The chain links TRBV9 to TRBJ1-1, with D possibly TRBD1 on 6 matching bases. Per germline, CDR1 SGDLS and CDR2 YYNGEE. The CDR3 totals 16 residues. Trimming cost V 3 bases and J 3 bases, with 18 bases left between them. CDR3 nucleotide sequence: TGTGCCAGCAGCGCCCACCTCAGGGGTGGGGACACTGAAGCTTTCTTT. Translating gives CASSAHLRGGDTEAFF. Drawing the rest from reference TRBV9 and TRBJ1-1, the complete variable domain is DSGVTQTPKHLITATGQRVTLRCSPRSGDLSVYWYQQSLDQGLQFLIQYYNGEERAKGNILERFSAQQFPDLHSELNLSSLELGDSALYFCASSAHLRGGDTEAFFGQGTRLTVV.

The chain carries TRBV5-1 and TRBJ1-4; D gene ambiguous. The V end was cut by 0 bases, the J end by 6 bases, with 6 bases between. CDR3 length: 13 amino acids. The V gene's germline CDR1 is SGHRS and CDR2 YFSETQ. CDR3 loop: CASSLAGDEKLFF. CDR3 in DNA: TGCGCCAGCAGCTTGGCCGGGGATGAAAAACTGTTTTTT.

The chain joins TRBV7-2 to TRBJ2-1, with TRBD2 as a possible D gene (6 bases). Trimming removed 1 base at V and 2 bases at J, with 12 bases between. The CDR3 sequence is 16 residues long. Per the germline V gene, CDR1 is SGHTA and CDR2 is FQGNSA. CDR3 amino acids: CASSLDAGSPYNEQFF. The CDR3, as DNA: TGTGCCAGCAGCTTAGACGCGGGGAGCCCCTACAATGAGCAGTTCTTC.

This chain uses TRBV28 with TRBJ2-1; D perhaps matches TRBD2 (7 bases). V was cut by 10 bases and J by 9 bases, with 16 bases left in between. The CDR3 consists of 12 residues. Germline CDR1 is MDHEN and CDR2 is SYDVKM. CDR3 sequence (DNA): TGTGCCACCTGCGAGGGGGAGGGTGAGCAGTTCTTC. Protein sequence: CATCEGEGEQFF.

This clone appeared a few times. The gene calls are TRBV2 and TRBJ2-6; the D is unclear. From germline, CDR1 is SNHLY and CDR2 FYNNEI. The CDR3 totals 15 residues. V lost 4 bases to trimming and J lost 0 bases, with 7 bases between them. The CDR3 nucleotides read TGTGCCAGCAGTGGTACGGTCTCTGGGGCCAACGTCCTGACTTTC. Translating it yields CASSGTVSGANVLTF.

As concerns this clone: At the DNA level, this CDR3 is encoded by other sequences in the same sample as well. The CDR3 DNA is TGTGCCAGCAGCAGACAGGGTGGGAGCAATCAGCCCCAGCATTTT. Protein sequence: CASSRQGGSNQPQHF. This chain links TRBV6-5 with TRBJ1-5, with TRBD1 matching 7 bases. This CDR3 comprises 15 residues. Germline V gene sequence: CDR1 MNHEY, CDR2 SVGAGI. V trimming: 6 bases; J trimming: 1 base; junction bases outside the gene matches: 6.

The rearrangement links TRBV5-5 to TRBJ1-2; possibly TRBD1 for D (5 bases). Germline CDR1 reads SGHKS; CDR2 reads YYEKEE (reference sequence). The CDR3 is made up of 13 amino acids. The V gene lost 0 bases and the J gene lost 4 bases, with 7 bases spanning the gap. CDR3 region: CASSLGGGYGYTF. The CDR3 DNA is TGTGCCAGCAGCTTGGGGGGGGGCTATGGCTACACCTTC.